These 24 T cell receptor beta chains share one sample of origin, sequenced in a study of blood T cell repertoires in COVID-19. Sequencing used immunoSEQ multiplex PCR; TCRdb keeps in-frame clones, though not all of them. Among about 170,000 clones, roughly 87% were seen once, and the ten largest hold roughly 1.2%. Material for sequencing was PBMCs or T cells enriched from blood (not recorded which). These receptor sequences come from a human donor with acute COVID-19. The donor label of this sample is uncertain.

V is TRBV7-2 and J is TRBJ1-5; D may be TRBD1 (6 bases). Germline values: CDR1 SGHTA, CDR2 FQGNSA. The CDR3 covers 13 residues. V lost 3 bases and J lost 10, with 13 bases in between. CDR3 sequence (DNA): TGTGCCAGCAGCTTGGGGGCTATGGATCCCCAGCATTTT. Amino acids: CASSLGAMDPQHF. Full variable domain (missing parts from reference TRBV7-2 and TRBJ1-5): GAGVSQSPSNKVTEKGKDVELRCDPISGHTALYWYRQSLGQGLEFLIYFQGNSAPDKSGLPSDRFSAERTGGSVSTLTIQRTQQEDSAVYLCASSLGAMDPQHFGDGTRLSIL.

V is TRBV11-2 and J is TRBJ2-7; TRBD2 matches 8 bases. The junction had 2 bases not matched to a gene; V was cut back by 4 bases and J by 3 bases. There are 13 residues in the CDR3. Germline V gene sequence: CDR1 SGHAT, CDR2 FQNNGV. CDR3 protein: CASSSGGGYEQYF. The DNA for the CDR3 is TGTGCCAGCAGCTCCGGGGGGGGCTACGAGCAGTACTTC.

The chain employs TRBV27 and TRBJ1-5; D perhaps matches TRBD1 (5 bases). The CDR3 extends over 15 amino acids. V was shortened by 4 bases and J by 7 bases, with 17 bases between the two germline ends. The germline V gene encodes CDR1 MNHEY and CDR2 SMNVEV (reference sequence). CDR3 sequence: CASSSLRGKEQPQHF. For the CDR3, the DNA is TGTGCCAGCAGTTCTCTAAGGGGAAAGGAACAGCCCCAGCATTTT.

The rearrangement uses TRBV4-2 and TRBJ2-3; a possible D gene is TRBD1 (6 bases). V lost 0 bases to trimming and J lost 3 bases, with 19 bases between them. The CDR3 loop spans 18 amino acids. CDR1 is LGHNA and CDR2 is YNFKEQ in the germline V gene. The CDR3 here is CASSQEASKGGETDTQYF. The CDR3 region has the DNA TGTGCCAGCAGCCAAGAGGCCTCAAAAGGGGGAGAAACAGATACGCAGTATTTT.

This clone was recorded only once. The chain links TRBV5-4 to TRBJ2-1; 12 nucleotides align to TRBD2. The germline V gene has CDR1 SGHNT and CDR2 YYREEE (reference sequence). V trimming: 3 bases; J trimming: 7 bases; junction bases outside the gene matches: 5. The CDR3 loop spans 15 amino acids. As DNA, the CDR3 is TGTGCCAGCAGCTCCAGACTAGCGGGGGAGAATGAGCAGTTCTTC. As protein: CASSSRLAGENEQFF.

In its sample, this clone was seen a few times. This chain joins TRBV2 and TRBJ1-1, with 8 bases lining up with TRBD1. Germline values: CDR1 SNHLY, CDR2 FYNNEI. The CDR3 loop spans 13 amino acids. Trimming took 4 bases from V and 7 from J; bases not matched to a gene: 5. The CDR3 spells CASSGQGAVEAFF. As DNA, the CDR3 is TGTGCCAGCAGTGGCCAGGGGGCGGTTGAAGCTTTCTTT.

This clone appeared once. This chain's CDR3 is CASSSGDRGYEQYF. In nucleotides, the CDR3 is TGTGCCAGCAGTTCAGGGGACAGGGGATACGAGCAGTACTTC. The chain employs TRBV6-5 and TRBJ2-7; 10 positions match TRBD1. The J segment lost 4 bases and the V segment lost 4 bases, leaving 4 bases of the junction unmatched. The CDR3 has 14 residues. CDR1 MNHEY and CDR2 SVGAGI come from the germline V gene.

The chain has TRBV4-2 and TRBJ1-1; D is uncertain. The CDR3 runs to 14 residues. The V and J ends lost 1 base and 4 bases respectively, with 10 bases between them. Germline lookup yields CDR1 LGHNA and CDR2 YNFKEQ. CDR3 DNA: TGTGCCAGCAGCCAAGCGGAGGGTGGCACTGAAGCTTTCTTT. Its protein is CASSQAEGGTEAFF.

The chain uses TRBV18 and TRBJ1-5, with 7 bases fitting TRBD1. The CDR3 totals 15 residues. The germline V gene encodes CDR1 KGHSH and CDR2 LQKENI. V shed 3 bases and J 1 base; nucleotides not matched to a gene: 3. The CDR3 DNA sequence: TGTGCCAGCTCACCTGGGGGACAGAGCAATCAGCCCCAGCATTTT. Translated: CASSPGGQSNQPQHF.

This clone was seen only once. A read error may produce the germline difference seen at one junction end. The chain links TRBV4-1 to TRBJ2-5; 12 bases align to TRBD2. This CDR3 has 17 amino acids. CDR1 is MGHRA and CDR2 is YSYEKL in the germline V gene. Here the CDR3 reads CASSQAPSGGGQEIQYF. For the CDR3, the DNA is TGCGCCAGCAGCCAAGCCCCTAGCGGGGGGGGACAAGAGATCCAGTACTTC.

CDR3 nucleotide sequence: TGTGCCATCAGTGAGCAGGGGTTCACAGATACGCAGTATTTT. Its protein is CAISEQGFTDTQYF. This chain joins TRBV10-3 and TRBJ2-3, with D tentatively TRBD1 (6 bases). The germline gives CDR1 ENHRY, CDR2 SYGVKD. Trimming shortened V by 2 bases and J by 2 bases, and 8 bases separated the two germline ends. The CDR3 is made up of 14 amino acids.

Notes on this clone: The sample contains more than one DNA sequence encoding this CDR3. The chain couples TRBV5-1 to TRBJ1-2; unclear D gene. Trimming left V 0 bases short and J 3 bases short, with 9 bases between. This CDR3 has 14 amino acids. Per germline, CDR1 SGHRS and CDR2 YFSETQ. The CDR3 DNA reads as TGCGCCAGCAGCTTGGTGGCCAGTGACTATGGCTACACCTTC. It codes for CASSLVASDYGYTF.

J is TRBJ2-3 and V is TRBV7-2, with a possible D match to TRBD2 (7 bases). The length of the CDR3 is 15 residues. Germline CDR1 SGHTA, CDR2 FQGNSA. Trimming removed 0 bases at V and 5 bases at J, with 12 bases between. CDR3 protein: CASSLAGGPGDTQYF. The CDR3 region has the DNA TGTGCCAGCAGCTTAGCGGGGGGGCCGGGAGATACGCAGTATTTT.

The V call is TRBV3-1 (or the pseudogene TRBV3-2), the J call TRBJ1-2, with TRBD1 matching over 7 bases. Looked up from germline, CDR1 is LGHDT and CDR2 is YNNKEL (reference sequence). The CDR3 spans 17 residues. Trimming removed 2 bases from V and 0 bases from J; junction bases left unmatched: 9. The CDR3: CASSQRPGGLANYGYTF. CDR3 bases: TGTGCCAGCAGCCAAAGGCCAGGGGGGTTGGCTAACTATGGCTACACCTTC.

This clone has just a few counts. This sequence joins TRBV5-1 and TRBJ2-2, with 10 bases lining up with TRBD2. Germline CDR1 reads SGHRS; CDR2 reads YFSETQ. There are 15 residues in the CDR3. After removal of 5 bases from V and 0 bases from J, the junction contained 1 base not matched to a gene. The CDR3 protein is CASSTSGANTGELFF. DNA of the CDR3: TGCGCCAGCAGTACTAGCGGGGCGAACACCGGGGAGCTGTTTTTT.

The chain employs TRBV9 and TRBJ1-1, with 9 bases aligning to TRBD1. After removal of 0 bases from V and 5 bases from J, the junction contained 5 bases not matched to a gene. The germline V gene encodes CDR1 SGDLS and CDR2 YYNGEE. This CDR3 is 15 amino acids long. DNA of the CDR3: TGTGCCAGCAGCGTAGAACAGGGGGCAGGGACTGAAGCTTTCTTT. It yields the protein CASSVEQGAGTEAFF.

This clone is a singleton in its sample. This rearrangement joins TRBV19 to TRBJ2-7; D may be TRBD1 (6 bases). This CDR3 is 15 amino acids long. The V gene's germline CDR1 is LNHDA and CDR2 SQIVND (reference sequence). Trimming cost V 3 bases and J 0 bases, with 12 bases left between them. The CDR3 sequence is CASSIRQESSYEQYF. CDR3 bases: TGTGCCAGTAGTATTAGACAGGAGAGCTCCTACGAGCAGTACTTC.

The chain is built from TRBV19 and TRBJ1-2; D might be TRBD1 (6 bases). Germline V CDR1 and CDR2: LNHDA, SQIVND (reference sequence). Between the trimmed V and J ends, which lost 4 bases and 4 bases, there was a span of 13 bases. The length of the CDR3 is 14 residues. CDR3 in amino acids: CASSTPRGAYGYTF. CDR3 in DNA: TGTGCCAGTAGTACGCCCAGGGGCGCCTATGGCTACACCTTC.

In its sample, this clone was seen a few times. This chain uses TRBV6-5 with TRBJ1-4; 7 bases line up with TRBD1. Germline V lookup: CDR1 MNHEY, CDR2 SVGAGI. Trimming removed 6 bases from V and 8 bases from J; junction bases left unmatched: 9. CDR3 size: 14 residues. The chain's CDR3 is CASSTDREGEKLFF. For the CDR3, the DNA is TGTGCCAGCAGCACAGACAGGGAAGGCGAAAAACTGTTTTTT.

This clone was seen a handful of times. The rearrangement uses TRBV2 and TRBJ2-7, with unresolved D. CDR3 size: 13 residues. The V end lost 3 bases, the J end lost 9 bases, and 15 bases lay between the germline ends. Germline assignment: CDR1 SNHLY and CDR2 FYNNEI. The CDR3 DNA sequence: TGTGCCAGCAGTGATAGGCCAGGCCTTGGGCAGTACTTC. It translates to CASSDRPGLGQYF.

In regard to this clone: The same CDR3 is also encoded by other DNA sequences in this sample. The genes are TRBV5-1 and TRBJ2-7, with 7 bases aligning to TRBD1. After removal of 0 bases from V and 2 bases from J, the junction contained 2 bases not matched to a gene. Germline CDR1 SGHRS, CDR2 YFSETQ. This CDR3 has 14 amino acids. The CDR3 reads CASSLGQGAYEQYF. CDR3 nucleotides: TGCGCCAGCAGCTTGGGACAGGGCGCCTACGAGCAGTACTTC.

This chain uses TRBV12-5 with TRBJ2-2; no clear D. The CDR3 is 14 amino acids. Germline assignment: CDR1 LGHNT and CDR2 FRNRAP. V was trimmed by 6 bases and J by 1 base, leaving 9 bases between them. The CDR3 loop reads CASGLQMNTGELFF. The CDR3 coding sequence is TGTGCTAGTGGCTTACAGATGAACACCGGGGAGCTGTTTTTT.

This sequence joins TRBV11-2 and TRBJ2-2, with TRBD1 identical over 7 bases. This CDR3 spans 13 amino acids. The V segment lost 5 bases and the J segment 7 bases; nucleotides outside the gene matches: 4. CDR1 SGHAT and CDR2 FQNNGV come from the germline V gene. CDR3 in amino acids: CASSPQGVGELFF. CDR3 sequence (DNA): TGTGCCAGCAGCCCCCAGGGGGTCGGGGAGCTGTTTTTT.

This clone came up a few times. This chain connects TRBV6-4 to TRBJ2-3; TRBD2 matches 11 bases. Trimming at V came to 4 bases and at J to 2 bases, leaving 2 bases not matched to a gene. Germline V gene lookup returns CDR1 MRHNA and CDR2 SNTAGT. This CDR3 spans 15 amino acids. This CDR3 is CASSGSGGATDTQYF. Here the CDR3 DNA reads TGTGCCAGCAGTGGTAGCGGGGGGGCCACAGATACGCAGTATTTT.